Below, one T cell receptor beta chain is given with its context. These data belong to a study of blood T cell repertoires in COVID-19. Study information: PBMCs, B-cell-depleted T cells, or T cells were the source of the cDNA or gDNA that made up the material.

The repertoire was sequenced with immunoSEQ multiplex PCR; TCRdb's copy has only in-frame clones and lacks some. The data show about 180,000 clones, roughly 84% seen once. This clonotype was obtained from a woman older than 75 with acute or convalescent COVID-19. Sequenced: peripheral blood.

CDR3 in DNA: TGTGCCAGCAGCAGCGTAGGGGCCAGGGGGCACGAAAAACTGTTTTTT. Encoded protein: CASSSVGARGHEKLFF. The V and J genes are TRBV9 and TRBJ1-4, with TRBD1 matching 8 bases. Trimming at V came to 4 bases and at J to 8 bases, leaving 13 bases not matched to a gene. The CDR3 totals 16 residues. The germline CDR1 and CDR2 sequences are SGDLS and YYNGEE.